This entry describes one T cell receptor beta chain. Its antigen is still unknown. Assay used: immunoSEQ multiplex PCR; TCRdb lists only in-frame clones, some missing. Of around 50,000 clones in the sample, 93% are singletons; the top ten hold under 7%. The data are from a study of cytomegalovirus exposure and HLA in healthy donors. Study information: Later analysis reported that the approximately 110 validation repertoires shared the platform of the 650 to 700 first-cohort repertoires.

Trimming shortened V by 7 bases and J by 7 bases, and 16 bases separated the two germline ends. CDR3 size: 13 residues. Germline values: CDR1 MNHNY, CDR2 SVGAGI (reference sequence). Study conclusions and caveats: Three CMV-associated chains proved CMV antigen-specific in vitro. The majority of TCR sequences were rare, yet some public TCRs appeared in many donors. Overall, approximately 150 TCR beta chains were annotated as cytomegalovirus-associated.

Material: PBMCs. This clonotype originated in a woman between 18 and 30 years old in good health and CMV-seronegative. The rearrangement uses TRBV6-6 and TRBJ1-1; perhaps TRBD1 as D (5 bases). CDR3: CASTYSLGGEAFF. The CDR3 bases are TGTGCCAGCACCTACTCCTTGGGGGGTGAAGCTTTCTTT.